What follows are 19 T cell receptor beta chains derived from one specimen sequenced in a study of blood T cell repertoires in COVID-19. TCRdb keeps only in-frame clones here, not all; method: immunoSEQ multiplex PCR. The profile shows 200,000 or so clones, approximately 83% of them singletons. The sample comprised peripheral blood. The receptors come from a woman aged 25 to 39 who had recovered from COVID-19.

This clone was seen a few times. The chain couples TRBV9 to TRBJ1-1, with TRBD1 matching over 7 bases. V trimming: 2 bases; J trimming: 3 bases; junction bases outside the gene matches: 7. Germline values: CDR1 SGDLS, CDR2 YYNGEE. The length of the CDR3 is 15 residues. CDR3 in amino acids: CASSVEGQLYTEAFF. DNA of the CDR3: TGTGCCAGCAGCGTTGAGGGACAGCTATACACTGAAGCTTTCTTT.

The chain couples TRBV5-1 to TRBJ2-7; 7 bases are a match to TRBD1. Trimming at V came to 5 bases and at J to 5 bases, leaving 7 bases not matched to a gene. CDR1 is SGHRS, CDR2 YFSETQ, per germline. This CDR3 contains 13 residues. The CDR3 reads CASRVTGFHEQYF. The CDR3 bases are TGCGCCAGCAGGGTGACAGGGTTCCACGAGCAGTACTTC.

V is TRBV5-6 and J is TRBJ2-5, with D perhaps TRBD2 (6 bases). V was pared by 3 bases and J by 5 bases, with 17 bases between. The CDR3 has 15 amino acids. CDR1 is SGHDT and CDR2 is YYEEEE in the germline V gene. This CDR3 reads CASSSFGGNYETQYF. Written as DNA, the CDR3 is TGTGCCAGCAGCTCATTCGGAGGGAATTATGAGACCCAGTACTTC. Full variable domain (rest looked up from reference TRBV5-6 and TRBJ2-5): DAGVTQSPTHLIKTRGQQVTLRCSPKSGHDTVSWYQQALGQGPQFIFQYYEEEERQRGNFPDRFSGHQFPNYSSELNVNALLLGDSALYLCASSSFGGNYETQYFGPGTRLLVL.

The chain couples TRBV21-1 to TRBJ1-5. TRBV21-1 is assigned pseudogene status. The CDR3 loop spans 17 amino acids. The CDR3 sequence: CASSKALGGMGNQPQHF. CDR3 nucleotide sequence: TGTGCCAGCAGCAAAGCGCTCGGGGGGATGGGCAATCAGCCCCAGCATTTT.

CDR3 sequence reads: CASSVLSLAKNIQYF. DNA for the CDR3: TGTGCCAGCAGCGTCCTGTCCCTAGCCAAAAACATTCAGTACTTC. The chain uses TRBV27 and TRBJ2-4; no definite D call. The CDR3 runs 15 residues. CDR1 is MNHEY and CDR2 is SMNVEV in the germline V gene (reference sequence). V was pared by 6 bases and J by 0 bases, with 12 bases between.

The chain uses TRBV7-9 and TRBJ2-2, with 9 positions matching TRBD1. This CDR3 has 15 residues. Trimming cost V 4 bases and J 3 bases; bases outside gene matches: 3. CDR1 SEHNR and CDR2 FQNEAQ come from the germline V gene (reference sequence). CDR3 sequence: CASSSRDRDTGELFF. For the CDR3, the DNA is TGTGCCAGCAGCTCCCGGGACAGGGACACCGGGGAGCTGTTTTTT.

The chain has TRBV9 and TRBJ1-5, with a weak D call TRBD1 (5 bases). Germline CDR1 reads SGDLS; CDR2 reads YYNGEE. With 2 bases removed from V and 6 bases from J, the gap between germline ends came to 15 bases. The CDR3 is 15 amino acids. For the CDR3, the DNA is TGTGCCAGCAGCGTGGGCCAGGGAGGGTCTCAGCCCCAGCATTTT. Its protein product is CASSVGQGGSQPQHF. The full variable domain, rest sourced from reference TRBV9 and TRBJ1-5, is DSGVTQTPKHLITATGQRVTLRCSPRSGDLSVYWYQQSLDQGLQFLIQYYNGEERAKGNILERFSAQQFPDLHSELNLSSLELGDSALYFCASSVGQGGSQPQHFGDGTRLSIL.

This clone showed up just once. CDR3 nucleotide sequence: TGTGCCATCAGATCCGGGACAGGGGTCCAAGAGACCCAGTACTTC. Protein: CAIRSGTGVQETQYF. The V and J genes are TRBV10-3 and TRBJ2-5; the match to TRBD1 covers 10 bases. The CDR3 extends over 15 amino acids. The V and J ends lost 6 bases and 1 base, in that order; junction bases with no gene match: 5. The germline gives CDR1 ENHRY, CDR2 SYGVKD.

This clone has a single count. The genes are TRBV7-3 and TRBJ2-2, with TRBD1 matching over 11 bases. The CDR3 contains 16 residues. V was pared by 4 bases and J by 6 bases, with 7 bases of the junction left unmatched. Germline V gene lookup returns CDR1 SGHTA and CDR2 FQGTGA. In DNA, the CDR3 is TGTGCCAGCAGCTCCGGACAGGGGGCGTGGGCCGGGGAGCTGTTTTTT. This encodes CASSSGQGAWAGELFF.

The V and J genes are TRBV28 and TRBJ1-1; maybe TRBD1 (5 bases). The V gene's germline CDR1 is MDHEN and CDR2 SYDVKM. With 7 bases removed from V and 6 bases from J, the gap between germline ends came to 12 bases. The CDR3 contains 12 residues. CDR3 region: CASTRGKSEAFF. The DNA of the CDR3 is TGTGCCAGCACCCGGGGGAAGTCTGAAGCTTTCTTT.

The CDR3, as DNA: TGTGCCTGGATCGAGACTAGCGGGACTGGCGAGCAGTACTTC. Amino acids: CAWIETSGTGEQYF. V is TRBV30 and J is TRBJ2-7; the match to TRBD2 covers 11 bases. Losses at the gene ends were 4 bases for V and 6 bases for J; bases not matched to a gene: 8. CDR3 length: 14 amino acids. The germline V gene encodes CDR1 GTSNPN and CDR2 SVGIG (reference sequence).

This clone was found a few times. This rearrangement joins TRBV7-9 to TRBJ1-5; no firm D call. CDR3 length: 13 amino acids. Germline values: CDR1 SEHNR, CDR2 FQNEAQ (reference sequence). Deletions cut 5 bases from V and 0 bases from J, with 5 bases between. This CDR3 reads CASSEYSNQPQHF. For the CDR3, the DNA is TGTGCCAGCAGCGAGTATAGCAATCAGCCCCAGCATTTT.

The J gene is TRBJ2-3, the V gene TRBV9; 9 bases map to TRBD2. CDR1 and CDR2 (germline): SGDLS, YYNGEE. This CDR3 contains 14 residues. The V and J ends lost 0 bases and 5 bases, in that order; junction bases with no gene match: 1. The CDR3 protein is CASSVVLAGDTQYF. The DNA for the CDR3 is TGTGCCAGCAGCGTAGTACTAGCGGGAGATACGCAGTATTTT. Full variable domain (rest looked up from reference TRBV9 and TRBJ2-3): DSGVTQTPKHLITATGQRVTLRCSPRSGDLSVYWYQQSLDQGLQFLIQYYNGEERAKGNILERFSAQQFPDLHSELNLSSLELGDSALYFCASSVVLAGDTQYFGPGTRLTVL.

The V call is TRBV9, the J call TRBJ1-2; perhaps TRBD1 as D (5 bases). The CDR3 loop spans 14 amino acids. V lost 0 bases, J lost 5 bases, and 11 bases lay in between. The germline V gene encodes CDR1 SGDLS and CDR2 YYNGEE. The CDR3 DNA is TGTGCCAGCAGCGTAGCCCCGACAGCTTATGGCTACACCTTC. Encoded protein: CASSVAPTAYGYTF. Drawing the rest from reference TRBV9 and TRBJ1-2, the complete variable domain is DSGVTQTPKHLITATGQRVTLRCSPRSGDLSVYWYQQSLDQGLQFLIQYYNGEERAKGNILERFSAQQFPDLHSELNLSSLELGDSALYFCASSVAPTAYGYTFGSGTRLTVV.

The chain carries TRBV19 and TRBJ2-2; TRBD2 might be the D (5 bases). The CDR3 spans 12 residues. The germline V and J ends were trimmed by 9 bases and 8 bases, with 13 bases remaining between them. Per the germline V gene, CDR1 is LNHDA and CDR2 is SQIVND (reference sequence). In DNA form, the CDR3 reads TGTGCCAGCCTAGCCGGAAAGGGGGAGCTGTTTTTT. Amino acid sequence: CASLAGKGELFF.

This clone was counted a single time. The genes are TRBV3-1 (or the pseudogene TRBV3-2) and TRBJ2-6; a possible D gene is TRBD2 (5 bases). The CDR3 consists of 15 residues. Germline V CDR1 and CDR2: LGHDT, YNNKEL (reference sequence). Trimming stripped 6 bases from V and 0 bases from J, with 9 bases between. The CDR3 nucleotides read TGTGCCAGCAGGCGAGGAGGCTCTGGGGCCAACGTCCTGACTTTC. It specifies CASRRGGSGANVLTF.

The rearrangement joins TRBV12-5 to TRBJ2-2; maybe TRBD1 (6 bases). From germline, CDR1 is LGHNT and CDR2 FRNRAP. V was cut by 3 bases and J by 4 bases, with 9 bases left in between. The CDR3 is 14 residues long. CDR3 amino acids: CASGLEGVTGELFF. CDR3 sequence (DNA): TGTGCTAGTGGTTTAGAGGGGGTCACCGGGGAGCTGTTTTTT.

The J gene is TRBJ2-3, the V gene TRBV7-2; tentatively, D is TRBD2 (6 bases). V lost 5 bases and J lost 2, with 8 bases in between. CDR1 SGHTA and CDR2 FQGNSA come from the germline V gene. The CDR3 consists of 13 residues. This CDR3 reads CASSADYTDTQYF. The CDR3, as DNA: TGTGCCAGCAGCGCGGACTACACAGATACGCAGTATTTT.

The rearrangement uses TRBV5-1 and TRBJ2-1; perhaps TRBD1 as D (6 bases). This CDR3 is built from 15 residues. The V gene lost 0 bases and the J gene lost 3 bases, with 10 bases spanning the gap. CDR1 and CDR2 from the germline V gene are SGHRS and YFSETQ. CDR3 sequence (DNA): TGCGCCAGCAGCTTGGGAACAGGGTTCTACAATGAGCAGTTCTTC. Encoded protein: CASSLGTGFYNEQFF.